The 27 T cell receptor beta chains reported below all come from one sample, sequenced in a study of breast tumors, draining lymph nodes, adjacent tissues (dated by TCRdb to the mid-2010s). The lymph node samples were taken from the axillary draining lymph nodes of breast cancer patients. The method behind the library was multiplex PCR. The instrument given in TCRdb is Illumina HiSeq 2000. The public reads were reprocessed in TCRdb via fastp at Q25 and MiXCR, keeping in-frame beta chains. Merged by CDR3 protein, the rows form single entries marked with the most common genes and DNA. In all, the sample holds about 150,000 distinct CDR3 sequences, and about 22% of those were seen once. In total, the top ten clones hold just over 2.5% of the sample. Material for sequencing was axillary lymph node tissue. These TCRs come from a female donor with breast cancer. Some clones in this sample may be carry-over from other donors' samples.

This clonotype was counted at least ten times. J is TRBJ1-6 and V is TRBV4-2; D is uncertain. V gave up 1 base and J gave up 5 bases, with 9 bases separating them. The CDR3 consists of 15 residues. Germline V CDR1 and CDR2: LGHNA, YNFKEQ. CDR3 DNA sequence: TGTGCCAGCAGCCAAGTTTGGCAAGATAATTCACCCCTCCACTTT. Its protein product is CASSQVWQDNSPLHF.

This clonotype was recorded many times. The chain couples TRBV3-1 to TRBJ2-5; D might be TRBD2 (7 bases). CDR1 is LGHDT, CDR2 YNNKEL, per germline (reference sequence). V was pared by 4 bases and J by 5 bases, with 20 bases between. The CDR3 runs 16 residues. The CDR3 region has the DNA TGTGCCAGCAGCCTTGACAGGAAGACTAGCCGGGAGACCCAGTACTTC. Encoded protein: CASSLDRKTSRETQYF.

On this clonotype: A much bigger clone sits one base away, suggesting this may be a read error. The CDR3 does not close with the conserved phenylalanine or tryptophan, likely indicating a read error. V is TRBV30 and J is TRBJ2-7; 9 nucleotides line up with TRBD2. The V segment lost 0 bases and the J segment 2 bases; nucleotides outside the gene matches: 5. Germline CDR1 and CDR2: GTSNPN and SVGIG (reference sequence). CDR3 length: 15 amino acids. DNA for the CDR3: TGTGCCTGGAGTGTTCTAGCGGGACGAGCCTACGAGCAGTACCTC. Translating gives CAWSVLAGRAYEQYL.

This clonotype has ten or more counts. CDR3 residues: CSAREGGGYTF. The CDR3, as DNA: TGCAGTGCTAGAGAGGGGGGTGGCTACACCTTC. The chain is built from TRBV20-1 and TRBJ1-2, with D perhaps TRBD1 (5 bases). In germline, CDR1 is DFQATT, CDR2 SNEGSKA (reference sequence). V was clipped by 0 bases and J by 7 bases, with 6 bases between them. The CDR3 contains 11 residues.

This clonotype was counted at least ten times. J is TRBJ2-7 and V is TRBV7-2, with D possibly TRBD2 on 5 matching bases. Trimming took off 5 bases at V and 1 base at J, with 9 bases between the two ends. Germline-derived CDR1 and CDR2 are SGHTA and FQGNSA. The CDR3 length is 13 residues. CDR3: CASSPTRSYEQYF. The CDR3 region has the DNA TGTGCCAGCAGCCCTACTAGGTCCTACGAGCAGTACTTC.

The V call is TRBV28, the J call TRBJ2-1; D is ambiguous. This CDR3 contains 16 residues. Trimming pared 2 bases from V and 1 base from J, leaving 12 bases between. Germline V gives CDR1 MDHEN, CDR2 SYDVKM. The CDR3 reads CASSLGEELSYNEQFF. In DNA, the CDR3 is TGTGCCAGCAGTTTAGGAGAGGAGTTGTCCTACAATGAGCAGTTCTTC.

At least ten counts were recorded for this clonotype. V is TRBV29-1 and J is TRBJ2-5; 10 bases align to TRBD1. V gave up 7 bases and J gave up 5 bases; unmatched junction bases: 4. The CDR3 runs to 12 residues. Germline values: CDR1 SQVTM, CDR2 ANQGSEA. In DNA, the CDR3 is TGCAGCGGACAGGGGGCGGAGGAGACCCAGTACTTC. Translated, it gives CSGQGAEETQYF.

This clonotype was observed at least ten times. This chain's CDR3 is CSGSSGGTWANVLTF. CDR3 DNA sequence: TGCAGTGGCTCTAGCGGAGGGACCTGGGCCAACGTCCTGACTTTC. The V gene is TRBV20-1, the J gene TRBJ2-6, with TRBD2 identical over 7 bases. V shed 7 bases and J 5 bases; nucleotides not matched to a gene: 11. In germline, CDR1 is DFQATT, CDR2 SNEGSKA (reference sequence). The CDR3 contains 15 residues.

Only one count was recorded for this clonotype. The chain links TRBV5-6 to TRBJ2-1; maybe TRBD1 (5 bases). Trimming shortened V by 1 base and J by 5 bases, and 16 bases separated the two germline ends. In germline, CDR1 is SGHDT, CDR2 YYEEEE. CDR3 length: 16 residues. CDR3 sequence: CASSLSVRVIHNEQFF. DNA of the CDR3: TGTGCCAGCAGCTTGTCGGTCAGGGTAATCCACAATGAGCAGTTCTTC. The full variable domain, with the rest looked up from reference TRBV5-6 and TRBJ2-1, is DAGVTQSPTHLIKTRGQQVTLRCSPKSGHDTVSWYQQALGQGPQFIFQYYEEEERQRGNFPDRFSGHQFPNYSSELNVNALLLGDSALYLCASSLSVRVIHNEQFFGPGTRLTVL.

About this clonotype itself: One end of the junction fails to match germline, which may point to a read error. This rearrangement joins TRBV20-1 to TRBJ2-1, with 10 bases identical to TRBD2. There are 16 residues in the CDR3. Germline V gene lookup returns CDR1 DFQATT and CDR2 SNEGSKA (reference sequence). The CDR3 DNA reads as TGCAGTGCCAGCGGGGGACTAGCGCTCTCCTACGATGAGCAGTTCTTC. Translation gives CSASGGLALSYDEQFF.

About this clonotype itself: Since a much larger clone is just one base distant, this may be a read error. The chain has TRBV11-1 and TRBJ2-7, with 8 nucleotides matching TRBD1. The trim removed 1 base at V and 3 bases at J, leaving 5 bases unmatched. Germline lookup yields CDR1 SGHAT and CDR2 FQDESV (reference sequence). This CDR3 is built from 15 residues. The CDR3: CASSLGDRRIYEQYF. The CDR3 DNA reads TGTGCCAGCAGCTTAGGGGACAGGAGAATCTACGAGCAGTACTTC. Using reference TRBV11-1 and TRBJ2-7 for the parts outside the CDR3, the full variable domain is EAEVAQSPRYKITEKSQAVAFWCDPISGHATLYWYRQILGQGPELLVQFQDESVVDDSQLPKDRFSAERLKGVDSTLKIQPAELGDSAMYLCASSLGDRRIYEQYFGPGTRLTVT.

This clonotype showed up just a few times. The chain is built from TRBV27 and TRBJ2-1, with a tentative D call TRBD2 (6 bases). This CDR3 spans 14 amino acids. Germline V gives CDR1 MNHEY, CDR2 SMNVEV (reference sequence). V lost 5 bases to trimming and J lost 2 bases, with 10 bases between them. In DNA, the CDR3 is TGTGCCAGCAGTGGCGGGAACCCCTACAATGAGCAGTTCTTC. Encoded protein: CASSGGNPYNEQFF.

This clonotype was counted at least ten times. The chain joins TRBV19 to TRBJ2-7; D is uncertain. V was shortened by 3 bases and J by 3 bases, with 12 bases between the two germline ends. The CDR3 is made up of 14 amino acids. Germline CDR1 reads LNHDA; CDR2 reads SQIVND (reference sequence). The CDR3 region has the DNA TGTGCCAGTAGTATTAGGTCAGGATTCTACGAGCAGTACTTC. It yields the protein CASSIRSGFYEQYF.

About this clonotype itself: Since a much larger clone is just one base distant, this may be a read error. CDR3 coding DNA: TGTGCCAGCAGCCCGTGGACAGGGGGGTTGGAGACCCAGTACTTC. Residues: CASSPWTGGLETQYF. The chain employs TRBV14 and TRBJ2-5, with 10 bases that match TRBD1. The junction had 7 bases not matched to a gene; V was cut back by 4 bases and J by 5 bases. CDR1 and CDR2 (germline): SGHDN, FVKESK. CDR3 length: 15 amino acids.

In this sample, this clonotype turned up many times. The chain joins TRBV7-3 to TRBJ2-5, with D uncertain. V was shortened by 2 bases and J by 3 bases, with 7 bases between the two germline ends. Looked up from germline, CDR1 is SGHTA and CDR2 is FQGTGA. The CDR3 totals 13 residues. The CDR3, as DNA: TGTGCCAGCAGCTTAGGCAAAAAAGAGACCCAGTACTTC. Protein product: CASSLGKKETQYF.

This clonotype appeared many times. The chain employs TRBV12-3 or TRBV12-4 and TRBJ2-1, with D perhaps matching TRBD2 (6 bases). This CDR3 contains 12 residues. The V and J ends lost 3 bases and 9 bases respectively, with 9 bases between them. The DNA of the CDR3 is TGTGCCAGCAGTTTTGGGGGAGGTGAGCAGTTCTTC. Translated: CASSFGGGEQFF.

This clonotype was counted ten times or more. DNA for the CDR3: TGCGCCAGCAGCTTGGGAACAGGGTTGAGCACAGATACGCAGTATTTT. It translates to CASSLGTGLSTDTQYF. V usage is TRBV5-1 and J usage is TRBJ2-3, with D tentatively TRBD1 (6 bases). Germline loops: CDR1 SGHRS, CDR2 YFSETQ. Trimming removed 0 bases from V and 0 bases from J, with 11 bases in between. This CDR3 spans 16 amino acids. Drawing the rest from reference TRBV5-1 and TRBJ2-3, the complete variable domain is KAGVTQTPRYLIKTRGQQVTLSCSPISGHRSVSWYQQTPGQGLQFLFEYFSETQRNKGNFPGRFSGRQFSNSRSEMNVSTLELGDSALYLCASSLGTGLSTDTQYFGPGTRLTVL.

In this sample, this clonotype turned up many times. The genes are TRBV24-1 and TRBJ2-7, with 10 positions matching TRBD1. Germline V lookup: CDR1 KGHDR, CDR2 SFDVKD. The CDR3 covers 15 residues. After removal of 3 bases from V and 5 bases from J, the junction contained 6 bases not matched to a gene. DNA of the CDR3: TGTGCCACCAGTGATCCTGGGACAGGGGAAAACGAGCAGTACTTC. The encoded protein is CATSDPGTGENEQYF.

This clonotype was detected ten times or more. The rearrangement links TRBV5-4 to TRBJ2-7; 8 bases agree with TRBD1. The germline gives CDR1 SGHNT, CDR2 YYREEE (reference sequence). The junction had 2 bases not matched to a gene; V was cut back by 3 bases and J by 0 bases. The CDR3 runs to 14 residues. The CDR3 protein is CASSSRGPSYEQYF. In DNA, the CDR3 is TGTGCCAGCAGCTCCAGGGGGCCCTCCTACGAGCAGTACTTC.

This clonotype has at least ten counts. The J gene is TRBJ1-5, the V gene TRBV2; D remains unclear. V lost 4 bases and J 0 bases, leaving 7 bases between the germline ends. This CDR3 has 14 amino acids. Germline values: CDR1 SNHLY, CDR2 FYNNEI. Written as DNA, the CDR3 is TGTGCCAGCAGTGCCGTGAATAGCAATCAGCCCCAGCATTTT. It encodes CASSAVNSNQPQHF.

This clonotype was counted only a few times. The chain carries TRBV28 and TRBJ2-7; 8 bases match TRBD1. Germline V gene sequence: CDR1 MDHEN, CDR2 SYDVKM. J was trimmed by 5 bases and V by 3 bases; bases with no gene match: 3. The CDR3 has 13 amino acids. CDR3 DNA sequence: TGTGCCAGCAGTTTCGGACAGGGACACGAGCAGTACTTC. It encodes CASSFGQGHEQYF.

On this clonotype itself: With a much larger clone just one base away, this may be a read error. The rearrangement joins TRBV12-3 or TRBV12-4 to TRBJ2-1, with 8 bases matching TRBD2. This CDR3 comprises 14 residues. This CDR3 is CAGSLTGGRNEQFF. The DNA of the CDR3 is TGTGCCGGCAGTTTAACGGGAGGGAGGAATGAGCAGTTCTTC.

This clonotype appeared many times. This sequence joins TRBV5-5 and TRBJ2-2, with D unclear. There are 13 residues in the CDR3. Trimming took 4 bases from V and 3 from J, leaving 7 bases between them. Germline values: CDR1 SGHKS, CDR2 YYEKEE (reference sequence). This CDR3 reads CASSVGYTGELFF. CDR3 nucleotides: TGTGCCAGCAGCGTGGGTTACACCGGGGAGCTGTTTTTT.

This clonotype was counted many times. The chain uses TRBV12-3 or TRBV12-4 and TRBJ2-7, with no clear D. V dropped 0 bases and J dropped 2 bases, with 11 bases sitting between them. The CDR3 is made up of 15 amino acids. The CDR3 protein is CASSLAGIPPYEQYF. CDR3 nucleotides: TGTGCCAGCAGTTTAGCGGGGATCCCGCCCTACGAGCAGTACTTC.

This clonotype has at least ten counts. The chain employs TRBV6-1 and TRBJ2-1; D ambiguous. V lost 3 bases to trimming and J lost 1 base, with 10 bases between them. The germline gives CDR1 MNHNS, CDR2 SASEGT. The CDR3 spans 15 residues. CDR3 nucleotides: TGTGCCAGCAGTGAGGGGATAATGTCCTACAATGAGCAGTTCTTC. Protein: CASSEGIMSYNEQFF.

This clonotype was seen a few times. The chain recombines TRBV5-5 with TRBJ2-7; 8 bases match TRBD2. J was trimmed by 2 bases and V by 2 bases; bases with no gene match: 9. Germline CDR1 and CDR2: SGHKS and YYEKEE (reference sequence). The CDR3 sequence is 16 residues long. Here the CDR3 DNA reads TGTGCCAGCAGCTTTTCCCATACGGGGGGGACCTACGAGCAGTACTTC. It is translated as CASSFSHTGGTYEQYF.

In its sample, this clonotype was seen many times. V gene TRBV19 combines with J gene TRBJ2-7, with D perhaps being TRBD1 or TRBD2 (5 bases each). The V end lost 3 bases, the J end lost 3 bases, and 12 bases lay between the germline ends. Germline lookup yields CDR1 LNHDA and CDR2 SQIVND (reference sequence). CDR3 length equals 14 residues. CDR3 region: CASSITGPFYEQYF. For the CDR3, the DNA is TGTGCCAGTAGTATTACGGGGCCTTTCTACGAGCAGTACTTC.